A selection of T cell receptor beta chains follows, all from one sample in a study of blood T cells in healthy people across ages. TCRdb recomputed calls from the 5' RACE reads with MiXCR, one row per CDR3 protein. The sample lists roughly 730,000 distinct CDR3 sequences, approximately 53% occurring once. Material for sequencing was blood. The source of these receptors is a man between 40 and 49 years old in good health. Both conserved end residues are part of each CDR3. D genes are given only for firm matches. A clone size is listed for some rows: how often the clone was seen (once, few, many), or a class if it is expanded.

d_call: -; clone_size: -; j_call: TRBJ2-5; v_call: TRBV6-1; cdr3_nt: TGTGCCAGCCAGTCGAGGGGTCAAGCTAAACAAGAGACCCAGTACTTC; cdr3_aa: CASQSRGQAKQETQYF
d_call: TRBD2; clone_size: -; j_call: TRBJ2-6; v_call: TRBV28; cdr3_nt: TGTGCCAGCAGTTTACCACTTGGGACTAGCGGGAGGTCTGGGGCCAACGTCCTGACTTTC; cdr3_aa: CASSLPLGTSGRSGANVLTF
d_call: -; clone_size: -; j_call: TRBJ1-2; v_call: TRBV3-1; cdr3_nt: TGTGCCAGCAGCCAGTCAGGGCGCCTTTCCTATGGCTACACCTTC; cdr3_aa: CASSQSGRLSYGYTF
d_call: -; clone_size: -; j_call: TRBJ2-5; v_call: TRBV27; cdr3_nt: TGTGCCAGCAGTTTAGGCCTGGGGGGAAAGACCCAGTACTTC; cdr3_aa: CASSLGLGGKTQYF
d_call: TRBD1; clone_size: once; j_call: TRBJ2-1; v_call: TRBV4-1; cdr3_nt: TGCGCCAGCAGCCGCGGACAGGGTGACAATGAGCAGTTCTTC; cdr3_aa: CASSRGQGDNEQFF
d_call: -; clone_size: -; j_call: TRBJ2-5; v_call: TRBV11-3; cdr3_nt: TGTGCCAGCAGCTTAGGGGCGTCGGACCAAGAGACCCAGTACTTC; cdr3_aa: CASSLGASDQETQYF
d_call: -; clone_size: -; j_call: TRBJ1-2; v_call: TRBV5-1; cdr3_nt: TGCGCCAGCAGCTTAACGGGTTGGGGTCACTATGGCTACACCTTC; cdr3_aa: CASSLTGWGHYGYTF
d_call: TRBD2; clone_size: -; j_call: TRBJ2-7; v_call: TRBV9; cdr3_nt: TGTGCCAGCATCCTACTAGCGGGCATCTACAATGAGCAGTACTTC; cdr3_aa: CASILLAGIYNEQYF
d_call: -; clone_size: many; j_call: TRBJ2-7; v_call: TRBV7-2; cdr3_nt: TGTGCCAGCAGCTTACGGGGTTCCGAGCAGTACTTC; cdr3_aa: CASSLRGSEQYF
d_call: TRBD1; clone_size: -; j_call: TRBJ1-4; v_call: TRBV10-3; cdr3_nt: TGTGCCATCAGTGAGTCGCTGACAGGGGTTCCTAATGAAAAACTGTTTTTT; cdr3_aa: CAISESLTGVPNEKLFF
d_call: TRBD2; clone_size: -; j_call: TRBJ2-3; v_call: TRBV5-1; cdr3_nt: TGCGCCACCACGGAAGCGGGAGGGGCAGATACGCAGTATTTT; cdr3_aa: CATTEAGGADTQYF
d_call: -; clone_size: -; j_call: TRBJ2-3; v_call: TRBV5-8; cdr3_nt: TGTGCCAGCAGCGCGGAGTCCGCAGATACGCAGTATTTT; cdr3_aa: CASSAESADTQYF
d_call: TRBD1; clone_size: many; j_call: TRBJ2-5; v_call: TRBV7-3; cdr3_nt: TGTGCCAGCAGTCCCACAGGGGAAGAGACCCAGTACTTC; cdr3_aa: CASSPTGEETQYF
d_call: TRBD1; clone_size: -; j_call: TRBJ2-1; v_call: TRBV12-3/TRBV12-4; cdr3_nt: TGTGCCAGCAGAGATCAGGGGGTTGAGCAGTTCTTC; cdr3_aa: CASRDQGVEQFF
d_call: TRBD2; clone_size: -; j_call: TRBJ2-6; v_call: TRBV6-5; cdr3_nt: TGTGCCAGCAGTTACTCGTCGGGAGGGTCCGGGGCCAACGTCCTGACTTTC; cdr3_aa: CASSYSSGGSGANVLTF
d_call: -; clone_size: -; j_call: TRBJ2-2; v_call: TRBV12-3/TRBV12-4; cdr3_nt: TGTGCCAGCAGATACAACACCGGGGAGCTGTTTTTT; cdr3_aa: CASRYNTGELFF
d_call: -; clone_size: -; j_call: TRBJ2-2; v_call: TRBV10-3; cdr3_nt: TGTGCCATCAGTGGGAGGACAGACACCGGGGAGCTGTTTTTT; cdr3_aa: CAISGRTDTGELFF
d_call: -; clone_size: -; j_call: TRBJ1-5; v_call: TRBV6-2/TRBV6-3; cdr3_nt: TGTGCCAGCAGTTACGGCACAGAGAATCAGCCCCAGCATTTT; cdr3_aa: CASSYGTENQPQHF
d_call: -; clone_size: -; j_call: TRBJ1-6; v_call: TRBV12-3/TRBV12-4; cdr3_nt: TGTGCCAGCAGCCCGACTGGGCAGTCCCCCCACTTT; cdr3_aa: CASSPTGQSPHF
d_call: -; clone_size: many; j_call: TRBJ1-4; v_call: TRBV20-1; cdr3_nt: TGCAGTGCTAGAGATGCAGCCCAACTCGGAAAACTGTTTTTT; cdr3_aa: CSARDAAQLGKLFF
d_call: -; clone_size: -; j_call: TRBJ1-1; v_call: TRBV7-2; cdr3_nt: TGTGCCAGCAGCCGCCCCAGGGGGAACACTGAAGCTTTCTTT; cdr3_aa: CASSRPRGNTEAFF
d_call: -; clone_size: -; j_call: TRBJ1-1; v_call: TRBV20-1; cdr3_nt: TGCAGTGCTAGGTTTCCAGGGAGGAACACTGAAGCTTTCTTT; cdr3_aa: CSARFPGRNTEAFF
d_call: -; clone_size: -; j_call: TRBJ1-1; v_call: TRBV7-9; cdr3_nt: TGTGCCAGCAGCTCCCAGCAGGGATCGAACACTGAAGCTTTCTTT; cdr3_aa: CASSSQQGSNTEAFF
d_call: TRBD2; clone_size: -; j_call: TRBJ2-3; v_call: TRBV2; cdr3_nt: TGTGCCAGCAGCGCCCAGGCGGGGGGAGATACGCAGTATTTT; cdr3_aa: CASSAQAGGDTQYF
d_call: -; clone_size: -; j_call: TRBJ2-2; v_call: TRBV11-2; cdr3_nt: TGTGCCAGCAGCTTATATCCGGAGTCGAACACCGGGGAGCTGTTTTTT; cdr3_aa: CASSLYPESNTGELFF
d_call: TRBD2; clone_size: -; j_call: TRBJ2-5; v_call: TRBV12-3/TRBV12-4; cdr3_nt: TGTGCCAGCAGGCGGACGGCGGGGGAAGAGACCCAGTACTTC; cdr3_aa: CASRRTAGEETQYF
d_call: -; clone_size: -; j_call: TRBJ2-7; v_call: TRBV9; cdr3_nt: TGTGCCAGCAGCGAGGGGGCAGGTAGCGGATACGAGCAGTACTTC; cdr3_aa: CASSEGAGSGYEQYF
d_call: -; clone_size: -; j_call: TRBJ2-1; v_call: TRBV7-2; cdr3_nt: TGTGCCACTCGACCGGCGGCTGTCAATGAGCAGTTCTTC; cdr3_aa: CATRPAAVNEQFF
d_call: -; clone_size: -; j_call: TRBJ2-3; v_call: TRBV5-1; cdr3_nt: TGCGTCAGCAGCCAATCAAGGGGGGTGGATACGCAGTATTTT; cdr3_aa: CVSSQSRGVDTQYF
d_call: -; clone_size: -; j_call: TRBJ1-2; v_call: TRBV9; cdr3_nt: TGTGCCAGCAGCCCGCCGGACAGACTTGACTATGGCTATACCTTC; cdr3_aa: CASSPPDRLDYGYTF
d_call: TRBD1; clone_size: -; j_call: TRBJ1-2; v_call: TRBV2; cdr3_nt: TGTGCCAGCAGTGGTGACAGGGCTGGCTACACCTTC; cdr3_aa: CASSGDRAGYTF
d_call: TRBD2; clone_size: -; j_call: TRBJ2-1; v_call: TRBV6-1; cdr3_nt: TGTGCCAGCAGCCAGACTAGCGGGTCTTACCGAAGCTCCTACAATGAGCAGTTCTTC; cdr3_aa: CASSQTSGSYRSSYNEQFF
d_call: -; clone_size: many; j_call: TRBJ2-4; v_call: TRBV29-1; cdr3_nt: TGCAGCGACTTGGACGGGGGAAACATTCAGTACTTC; cdr3_aa: CSDLDGGNIQYF
d_call: -; clone_size: -; j_call: TRBJ2-1; v_call: TRBV3-1; cdr3_nt: TGTGCCAGCAGCCAAGATAGATTGGTAGGGACAAGGTCGGTGTTCTTC; cdr3_aa: CASSQDRLVGTRSVFF
d_call: TRBD2; clone_size: -; j_call: TRBJ2-7; v_call: TRBV20-1; cdr3_nt: TGCAGTGCTAGAGAGGAGGGACACCCAGGACTAGCGGGAGGGCTCTCCTACGAGCAGTACTTC; cdr3_aa: CSAREEGHPGLAGGLSYEQYF
d_call: -; clone_size: -; j_call: TRBJ2-1; v_call: TRBV29-1; cdr3_nt: TGCAGCCCTCGGCAGGCCAACAATGAGCAGTTCTTC; cdr3_aa: CSPRQANNEQFF
d_call: -; clone_size: -; j_call: TRBJ2-5; v_call: TRBV5-5; cdr3_nt: TGTGCCAGCAGCTTGCTTCCCCCAATCTTCGCAGAGACCCAGTACTTC; cdr3_aa: CASSLLPPIFAETQYF
d_call: -; clone_size: -; j_call: TRBJ2-4; v_call: TRBV24-1; cdr3_nt: TGTGCCTCTATACCGGGACATCCCCCTAACATTCAGTACTTC; cdr3_aa: CASIPGHPPNIQYF
d_call: -; clone_size: -; j_call: TRBJ2-1; v_call: TRBV20-1; cdr3_nt: TGCAGTGCTAGAGACATACAGGGGGCCCTAGCGGGAGAGCAGTTCTTC; cdr3_aa: CSARDIQGALAGEQFF
d_call: -; clone_size: -; j_call: TRBJ1-4; v_call: TRBV25-1; cdr3_nt: TGTGCCAGCAGTGTTACAGGATATGAAAAACTGTTTTTT; cdr3_aa: CASSVTGYEKLFF
d_call: -; clone_size: -; j_call: TRBJ1-1; v_call: TRBV27; cdr3_nt: TGTGCCAGCAGTTTATGGAGCGCTGAAGCTTTCTTT; cdr3_aa: CASSLWSAEAFF
d_call: -; clone_size: -; j_call: TRBJ2-1; v_call: TRBV5-1; cdr3_nt: TGCGCCAGCAGCTTGGTGATCGGGGGAGCCAACAATGAGCAGTTCTTC; cdr3_aa: CASSLVIGGANNEQFF
d_call: TRBD1; clone_size: few; j_call: TRBJ1-6; v_call: TRBV2; cdr3_nt: TGTGCCAGCAGGACAGGGCCTTCACCCCTCCACTTT; cdr3_aa: CASRTGPSPLHF
d_call: -; clone_size: -; j_call: TRBJ2-3; v_call: TRBV7-2; cdr3_nt: TGTGCCAGCAGTTCGCTCCGGGTGGATAGCACAGATACGCAGTATTTT; cdr3_aa: CASSSLRVDSTDTQYF
d_call: -; clone_size: -; j_call: TRBJ2-1; v_call: TRBV28; cdr3_nt: TGTGCCAGCAGCCCCACTAACGGGGGAAATGAGCAGTTCTTC; cdr3_aa: CASSPTNGGNEQFF
d_call: TRBD2; clone_size: few; j_call: TRBJ2-1; v_call: TRBV6-5; cdr3_nt: TGTGCCAGCAGTTACTCGGGACTAGCGGACAATGAGCAGTTCTTC; cdr3_aa: CASSYSGLADNEQFF
d_call: -; clone_size: -; j_call: TRBJ1-4; v_call: TRBV9; cdr3_nt: TGTGCCAGCAGCACCGGGGTGACAACTAATGAAAAACTGTTTTTT; cdr3_aa: CASSTGVTTNEKLFF
d_call: -; clone_size: few; j_call: TRBJ2-1; v_call: TRBV7-2; cdr3_nt: TGTGCCAGCAGCTTAGCGGGCCCGGGGCTTGAGCAGTTCTTC; cdr3_aa: CASSLAGPGLEQFF
d_call: -; clone_size: -; j_call: TRBJ2-3; v_call: TRBV6-6; cdr3_nt: TGTGCCAGCAGTCGACAGTCCCGCACAGATACGCAGTATTTT; cdr3_aa: CASSRQSRTDTQYF